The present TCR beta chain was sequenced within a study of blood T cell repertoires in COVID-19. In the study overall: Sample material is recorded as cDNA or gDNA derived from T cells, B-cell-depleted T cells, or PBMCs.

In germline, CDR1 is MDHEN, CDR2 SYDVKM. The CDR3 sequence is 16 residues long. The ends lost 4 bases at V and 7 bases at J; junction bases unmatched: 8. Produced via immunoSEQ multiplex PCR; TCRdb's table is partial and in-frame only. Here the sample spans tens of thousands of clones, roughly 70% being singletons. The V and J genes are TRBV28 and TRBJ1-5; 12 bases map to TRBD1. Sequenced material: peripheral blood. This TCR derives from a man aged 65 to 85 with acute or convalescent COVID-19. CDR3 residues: CASSSKGQGAWQPQHF. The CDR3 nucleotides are TGTGCCAGCAGTTCAAAGGGACAGGGGGCTTGGCAGCCCCAGCATTTT.